The 32 T cell receptor beta chains below come from one sample, sequenced in a study of T cell responses to AZD1222 COVID-19 vaccine. Clones were sequenced by immunoSEQ multiplex PCR, and TCRdb holds only the in-frame ones, with some missing. This table holds approximately 89,000 clones, around nine tenths found once. Sample: peripheral blood, taken 28 days after the second AZD1222 dose. Receptors originate from an adult who received the AZD1222 COVID-19 vaccine.

The chain uses TRBV5-8 and TRBJ1-1; perhaps TRBD1 as D (6 bases). The CDR3 loop spans 13 amino acids. Germline V gene data show CDR1 as SGHTS and CDR2 as YDEGEE. Trimming left V 4 bases short and J 4 bases short, with 11 bases between. CDR3: CASSNRVGTEAFF. The CDR3 DNA is TGTGCCAGCAGCAACAGGGTAGGCACTGAAGCTTTCTTT.

The chain joins TRBV5-1 to TRBJ2-5; D is uncertain. The germline gives CDR1 SGHRS, CDR2 YFSETQ. The ends were cut back, 5 bases at V and 2 bases at J, with 16 bases in the middle. This CDR3 comprises 15 residues. The CDR3 sequence is CASSRLVSEQETQYF. CDR3 nucleotides: TGCGCCAGCAGTCGGCTGGTCAGTGAACAAGAGACCCAGTACTTC.

This clone was recorded a few times. The V gene is TRBV9, the J gene TRBJ2-1, with D tentatively TRBD1 or TRBD2 (5 bases each). This CDR3 has 12 residues. V lost 3 bases and J 13 bases, leaving 14 bases between the germline ends. Germline CDR1 is SGDLS and CDR2 is YYNGEE. The CDR3 coding sequence is TGTGCCAGCAGCGCGTCGGGGACCTCACAGTTCTTC. Its translation: CASSASGTSQFF.

V usage is TRBV3-1 (or the pseudogene TRBV3-2) and J usage is TRBJ1-1; D remains ambiguous. CDR1 is LGHDT and CDR2 is YNNKEL in the germline V gene (reference sequence). V dropped 5 bases and J dropped 0 bases, with 13 bases sitting between them. The CDR3 runs to 15 residues. The CDR3 reads CASSFIGRLNTEAFF. The CDR3, as DNA: TGTGCCAGCAGCTTTATAGGACGGCTGAACACTGAAGCTTTCTTT.

V usage is TRBV9 and J usage is TRBJ1-2; the match to TRBD1 covers 8 bases. The J segment lost 3 bases and the V segment lost 4 bases, leaving 2 bases of the junction unmatched. The CDR3 is made up of 13 amino acids. Germline CDR1 SGDLS, CDR2 YYNGEE. The CDR3 DNA is TGTGCCAGCAGCCGGACAGGGCACTATGGCTACACCTTC. Encoded protein: CASSRTGHYGYTF. Full variable domain (remainder filled in from reference TRBV9 and TRBJ1-2): DSGVTQTPKHLITATGQRVTLRCSPRSGDLSVYWYQQSLDQGLQFLIQYYNGEERAKGNILERFSAQQFPDLHSELNLSSLELGDSALYFCASSRTGHYGYTFGSGTRLTVV.

This clone came up once. V and J are TRBV7-6 and TRBJ2-1; TRBD1 matches 9 bases. Germline V lookup: CDR1 SGHVS, CDR2 FNYEAQ. There are 15 residues in the CDR3. Trimming removed 8 bases from V and 2 bases from J; junction bases left unmatched: 7. CDR3 loop: CASGTGGRTYNEQFF. DNA of the CDR3: TGTGCCAGCGGCACAGGGGGCAGAACCTACAATGAGCAGTTCTTC.

The chain uses TRBV12-3 or TRBV12-4 and TRBJ1-3; no firm D call. The CDR3 is made up of 13 amino acids. The V and J ends lost 3 bases and 0 bases respectively, with 3 bases between them. The DNA for the CDR3 is TGTGCCAGCAGTTTCTACTCTGGAAACACCATATATTTT. Its translation is CASSFYSGNTIYF.

This chain uses TRBV19 with TRBJ2-4; 10 nucleotides line up with TRBD1. The V gene end was trimmed by 2 bases and the J gene end by 0 bases; junction bases not matched to a gene: 4. Germline loops: CDR1 LNHDA, CDR2 SQIVND (reference sequence). The CDR3 runs 17 residues. The CDR3 protein is CASSISGTGAAKNIQYF. The CDR3 region has the DNA TGTGCCAGTAGTATATCTGGGACAGGGGCAGCCAAAAACATTCAGTACTTC.

V is TRBV19 and J is TRBJ1-1, with no clear D. Germline CDR1 is LNHDA and CDR2 is SQIVND (reference sequence). V was pared by 1 base and J by 0 bases, with 6 bases between. There are 14 residues in the CDR3. CDR3 DNA: TGTGCCAGTAGTATAGGCAGATTGAACACTGAAGCTTTCTTT. It is translated as CASSIGRLNTEAFF.

V usage is TRBV5-1 and J usage is TRBJ1-2, with unresolved D. Trimming left V 0 bases short and J 7 bases short, with 10 bases between. Per the germline V gene, CDR1 is SGHRS and CDR2 is YFSETQ. CDR3 length: 13 amino acids. The chain's CDR3 is CASSLGVVGGYTF. The DNA of the CDR3 is TGCGCCAGCAGCTTGGGGGTGGTCGGTGGCTACACCTTC.

V gene TRBV9 combines with J gene TRBJ1-3, with D unresolved. There are 14 residues in the CDR3. CDR1 is SGDLS and CDR2 is YYNGEE in the germline V gene. Deletions cut 4 bases from V and 1 base from J, with 9 bases between. CDR3 in DNA: TGTGCCAGCAGCCCAACAGTTTCTGGAAACACCATATATTTT. Translating it yields CASSPTVSGNTIYF. The full variable domain, with the rest looked up from reference TRBV9 and TRBJ1-3, is DSGVTQTPKHLITATGQRVTLRCSPRSGDLSVYWYQQSLDQGLQFLIQYYNGEERAKGNILERFSAQQFPDLHSELNLSSLELGDSALYFCASSPTVSGNTIYFGEGSWLTVV.

Here the CDR3 reads CASSESGRAYNEQFF. CDR3 sequence (DNA): TGTGCCAGCAGCGAAAGCGGGAGGGCCTACAATGAGCAGTTCTTC. This chain links TRBV9 with TRBJ2-1; 10 bases align to TRBD2. The V and J ends lost 3 bases and 2 bases, in that order; junction bases with no gene match: 2. The germline CDR1 and CDR2 sequences are SGDLS and YYNGEE. CDR3 length: 15 residues.

J is TRBJ1-2 and V is TRBV24-1, with D unresolved. The CDR3 length is 12 residues. Per the germline V gene, CDR1 is KGHDR and CDR2 is SFDVKD. V gave up 9 bases and J gave up 1 base, with 8 bases separating them. In DNA, the CDR3 is TGTGCCACCCAGGACGTTAACTATGGCTACACCTTC. This codes for CATQDVNYGYTF.

A single count supports this clone. The rearrangement joins TRBV4-2 to TRBJ2-2, with 8 bases lining up with TRBD1. CDR3 size: 14 residues. The germline V gene has CDR1 LGHNA and CDR2 YNFKEQ. With 8 bases clipped from V and 7 bases from J, the junction kept 9 bases outside the gene matches. CDR3 loop: CASRGQGKGGELFF. DNA of the CDR3: TGTGCCAGCCGCGGACAGGGTAAAGGCGGGGAGCTGTTTTTT.

This chain links TRBV5-1 with TRBJ1-1, with D uncertain. The V end was cut by 0 bases, the J end by 4 bases, with 4 bases between. Germline CDR1 SGHRS, CDR2 YFSETQ. This CDR3 comprises 12 residues. The CDR3 spells CASSLVPTEAFF. CDR3 DNA sequence: TGCGCCAGCAGCTTGGTGCCCACTGAAGCTTTCTTT.

This chain connects TRBV28 to TRBJ1-6; D not certain. V lost 7 bases and J lost 9, with 19 bases in between. The CDR3 is made up of 15 amino acids. Germline CDR1 reads MDHEN; CDR2 reads SYDVKM. This chain's CDR3 is CASTNRGSGVSPLHF. CDR3 sequence (DNA): TGTGCCAGCACCAATCGGGGATCCGGGGTTTCACCCCTCCACTTT.

The chain joins TRBV20-1 to TRBJ2-3; D may be TRBD1 (6 bases). With 6 bases removed from V and 3 bases from J, the gap between germline ends came to 7 bases. Germline CDR1 DFQATT, CDR2 SNEGSKA (reference sequence). CDR3 length: 11 residues. CDR3 nucleotide sequence: TGCAGTGCCCAGGGGACAGATACGCAGTATTTT. Encoded protein: CSAQGTDTQYF.

This CDR3 reads CAISEGRVFYEQYF. CDR3 coding DNA: TGTGCCATCAGTGAGGGCAGGGTATTCTACGAGCAGTACTTC. This rearrangement joins TRBV10-3 to TRBJ2-7, with D perhaps TRBD1 (5 bases). Deletions cut 2 bases from V and 3 bases from J, with 11 bases between. This CDR3 is 14 amino acids long. Germline V gives CDR1 ENHRY, CDR2 SYGVKD.

The chain has TRBV6-4 and TRBJ1-6, with D hard to call. V was pared by 8 bases and J by 0 bases, with 5 bases between. CDR3 length equals 13 residues. Per germline, CDR1 MRHNA and CDR2 SNTAGT. The CDR3 sequence is CASGGSYNSPLHF. CDR3 coding DNA: TGTGCCAGCGGTGGCTCCTATAATTCACCCCTCCACTTT.

The chain links TRBV6-5 to TRBJ1-5, with D possibly being TRBD1 (5 bases). CDR1 is MNHEY and CDR2 is SVGAGI in the germline V gene. The CDR3 is made up of 13 amino acids. The V gene lost 8 bases and the J gene lost 3 bases, with 11 bases spanning the gap. DNA for the CDR3: TGTGCCAGCCGGCGGGACTACAATCAGCCCCAGCATTTT. Translating gives CASRRDYNQPQHF.

The chain is built from TRBV2 and TRBJ1-2, with TRBD1 matching 7 bases. The length of the CDR3 is 12 residues. Per germline, CDR1 SNHLY and CDR2 FYNNEI. The V segment lost 6 bases and the J segment 8 bases; nucleotides outside the gene matches: 6. CDR3 sequence (DNA): TGTGCCAGCAGATACACAGGGGAAGGCTACACCTTC. Protein product: CASRYTGEGYTF.

The chain couples TRBV25-1 to TRBJ2-1, with 9 positions matching TRBD1. The germline V gene has CDR1 MGHDK and CDR2 SYGVNS. V dropped 6 bases and J dropped 3; count of bases not matched to a gene: 12. CDR3 size: 17 residues. DNA of the CDR3: TGTGCCAGCAGAGCCTCTAGGGGGACAGGGAACTACAATGAGCAGTTCTTC. Protein: CASRASRGTGNYNEQFF.

This clone was detected a few times. As DNA, the CDR3 is TGTGCCAGCAGTGAGGAGGGGTGGGACTATGGCTACACCTTC. As protein: CASSEEGWDYGYTF. The chain uses TRBV28 and TRBJ1-2, with a possible D match to TRBD1 (5 bases). Trimming took 5 bases from V and 3 from J, leaving 13 bases between them. The CDR3 is 14 residues long. The germline CDR1 and CDR2 sequences are MDHEN and SYDVKM.

The J gene is TRBJ2-7, the V gene TRBV19; 14 bases map to TRBD2. The CDR3 contains 19 residues. V trimming: 5 bases; J trimming: 0 bases; junction bases outside the gene matches: 12. The V gene's germline CDR1 is LNHDA and CDR2 SQIVND (reference sequence). CDR3 sequence: CASSLKGLAGVGSSYEQYF. The DNA for the CDR3 is TGTGCCAGTAGTTTGAAGGGACTAGCGGGAGTGGGGAGCTCCTACGAGCAGTACTTC.

The CDR3 DNA sequence: TGTGCCAGCAACCACAAGGACAGCTCTAATGAAAAACTGTTTTTT. Its protein product is CASNHKDSSNEKLFF. This rearrangement joins TRBV21-1 to TRBJ1-4; the table names TRBD1, a call not compared with the DNA. TRBV21-1 is an annotated pseudogene. CDR3 length equals 15 residues.

This clone was picked up one time. This chain joins TRBV13 and TRBJ1-3; D is unclear. Trimming removed 6 bases at V and 8 bases at J, with 20 bases between. Per germline, CDR1 PRHDT and CDR2 FYEKMQ (reference sequence). CDR3 size: 15 residues. The CDR3 reads CASRTSGARRDTIYF. The CDR3 coding sequence is TGTGCCAGCAGGACCTCGGGAGCTAGGCGCGACACCATATATTTT.

The chain links TRBV10-1 to TRBJ1-1, with 12 bases matching TRBD1. Germline V gene data show CDR1 as WNHNN and CDR2 as SYGVQD (reference sequence). The J segment lost 11 bases and the V segment lost 6 bases, leaving 13 bases of the junction unmatched. The CDR3 contains 15 residues. The CDR3 sequence: CASSPAGTGGAKAFF. The DNA for the CDR3 is TGCGCCAGCAGCCCTGCCGGGACAGGGGGCGCGAAGGCTTTCTTT.

The chain uses TRBV9 and TRBJ2-5; 8 bases are a match to TRBD2. Germline V CDR1 and CDR2: SGDLS, YYNGEE. The CDR3 totals 13 residues. The V segment lost 4 bases and the J segment 4 bases; nucleotides outside the gene matches: 3. The CDR3, as DNA: TGTGCCAGCAGCATTACTAGCGGAGAGACCCAGTACTTC. This codes for CASSITSGETQYF.

V gene TRBV27 combines with J gene TRBJ1-5; TRBD1 is a possible D gene (6 bases). The CDR3 runs 14 residues. V lost 4 bases and J 4 bases, leaving 11 bases between the germline ends. The germline gives CDR1 MNHEY, CDR2 SMNVEV (reference sequence). The CDR3 DNA follows: TGTGCCAGCAGTTCATCAGGGGTTAATCAGCCCCAGCATTTT. It is translated as CASSSSGVNQPQHF.

The chain combines TRBV5-1 with TRBJ2-5; D possibly uses TRBD1 or TRBD2 (5 bases each). The length of the CDR3 is 14 residues. Germline V gene lookup returns CDR1 SGHRS and CDR2 YFSETQ. Trimming removed 2 bases from V and 1 base from J, with 9 bases in between. The CDR3 DNA reads TGCGCCAGCAGCTTACAAGGGACCCAAGAGACCCAGTACTTC. Translation gives CASSLQGTQETQYF.

This chain connects TRBV5-1 to TRBJ1-6; D is possibly TRBD1 (5 bases). The CDR3 covers 15 residues. The ends were cut back, 1 base at V and 6 bases at J, with 11 bases in the middle. Germline assignment: CDR1 SGHRS and CDR2 YFSETQ. The CDR3 here is CASSLTGGFNSPLHF. CDR3 bases: TGCGCCAGCAGCTTGACGGGGGGGTTTAATTCACCCCTCCACTTT. Variable domain in full (rest from reference TRBV5-1 and TRBJ1-6): KAGVTQTPRYLIKTRGQQVTLSCSPISGHRSVSWYQQTPGQGLQFLFEYFSETQRNKGNFPGRFSGRQFSNSRSEMNVSTLELGDSALYLCASSLTGGFNSPLHFGNGTRLTVT.

The CDR3 sequence is CASSPGSGTVAYEQYF. DNA of the CDR3: TGCGCCAGCAGCCCCGGGAGCGGGACGGTAGCTTACGAGCAGTACTTC. The chain joins TRBV5-1 to TRBJ2-7; TRBD2 aligns across 7 bases. V lost 4 bases and J lost 4; bases outside the gene matches: 14. Germline CDR1 SGHRS, CDR2 YFSETQ. CDR3 length: 16 residues. Full variable domain (rest looked up from reference TRBV5-1 and TRBJ2-7): KAGVTQTPRYLIKTRGQQVTLSCSPISGHRSVSWYQQTPGQGLQFLFEYFSETQRNKGNFPGRFSGRQFSNSRSEMNVSTLELGDSALYLCASSPGSGTVAYEQYFGPGTRLTVT.